The clone carrying this TCR beta chain was observed many times. The CDR3 extends over 12 amino acids. CDR1 and CDR2 from the germline V gene are ENHRY and SYGVKD. Trimming pared 7 bases from V and 3 bases from J, leaving 10 bases between. TCRdb re-called the 5' RACE reads through MiXCR, storing one row per CDR3 protein. The top ten clones hold nearly 7% of a sample with roughly 250,000 distinct CDR3 sequences, approximately 9% of them seen once. This sample is drawn from a study of CD8 T cells in ankylosing spondylitis. J is TRBJ2-7 and V is TRBV10-3; D might be TRBD1 (6 bases). The receptor's source is a male donor with ankylosing spondylitis or in good health (not recorded which). Sequencing used blood, either unsorted or a sorted T cell fraction (not recorded which). For the CDR3, the DNA is TGTGCCATCAAAACAGGGAGCTACGAGCAGTACTTC. Translation: CAIKTGSYEQYF.